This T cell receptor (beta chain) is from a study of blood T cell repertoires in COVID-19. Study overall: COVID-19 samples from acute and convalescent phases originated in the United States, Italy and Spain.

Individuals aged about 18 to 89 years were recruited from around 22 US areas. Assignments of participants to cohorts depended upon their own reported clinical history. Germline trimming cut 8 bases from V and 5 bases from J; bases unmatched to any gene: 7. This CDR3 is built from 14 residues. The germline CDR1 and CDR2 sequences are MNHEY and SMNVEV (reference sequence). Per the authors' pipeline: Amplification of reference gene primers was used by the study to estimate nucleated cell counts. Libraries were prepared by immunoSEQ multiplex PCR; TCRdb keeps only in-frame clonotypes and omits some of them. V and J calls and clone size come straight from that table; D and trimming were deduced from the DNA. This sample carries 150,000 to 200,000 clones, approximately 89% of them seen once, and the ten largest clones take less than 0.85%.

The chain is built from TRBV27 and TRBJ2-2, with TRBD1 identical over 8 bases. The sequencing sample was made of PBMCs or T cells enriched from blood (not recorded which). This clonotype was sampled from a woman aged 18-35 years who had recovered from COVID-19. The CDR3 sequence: CASARTGRTGELFF. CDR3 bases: TGTGCCAGCGCCCGGACAGGGCGAACCGGGGAGCTGTTTTTT.